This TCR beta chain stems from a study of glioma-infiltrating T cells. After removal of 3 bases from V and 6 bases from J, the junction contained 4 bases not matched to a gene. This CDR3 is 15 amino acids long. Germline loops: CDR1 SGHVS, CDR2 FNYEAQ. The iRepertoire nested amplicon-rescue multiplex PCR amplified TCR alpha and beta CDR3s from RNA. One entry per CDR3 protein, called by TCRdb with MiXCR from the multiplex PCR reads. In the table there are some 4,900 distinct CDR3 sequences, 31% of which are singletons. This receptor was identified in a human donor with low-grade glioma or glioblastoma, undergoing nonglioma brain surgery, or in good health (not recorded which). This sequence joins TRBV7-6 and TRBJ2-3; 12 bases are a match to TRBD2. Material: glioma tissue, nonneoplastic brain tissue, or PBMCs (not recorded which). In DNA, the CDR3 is TGTGCCAGCAGCTTGACTAGCGGGGGAACGGATACGCAGTATTTT. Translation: CASSLTSGGTDTQYF.